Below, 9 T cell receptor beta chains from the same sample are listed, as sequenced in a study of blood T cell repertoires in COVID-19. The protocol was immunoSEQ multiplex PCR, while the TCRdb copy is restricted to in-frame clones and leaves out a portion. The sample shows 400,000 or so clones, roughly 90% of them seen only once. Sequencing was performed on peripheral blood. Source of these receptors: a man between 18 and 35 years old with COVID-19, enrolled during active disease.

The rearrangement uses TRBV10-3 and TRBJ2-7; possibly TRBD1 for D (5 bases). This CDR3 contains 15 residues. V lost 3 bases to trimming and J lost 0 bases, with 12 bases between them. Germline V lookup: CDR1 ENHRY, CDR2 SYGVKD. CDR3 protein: CAISEVDKSSYEQYF. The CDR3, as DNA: TGTGCCATCAGTGAAGTGGACAAGAGCTCCTACGAGCAGTACTTC.

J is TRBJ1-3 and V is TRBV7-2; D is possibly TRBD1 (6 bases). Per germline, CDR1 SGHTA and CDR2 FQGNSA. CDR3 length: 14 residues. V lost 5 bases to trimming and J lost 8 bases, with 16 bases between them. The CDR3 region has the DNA TGTGCCAGCAGCCCGAGGGGGATGATATACACCATATATTTT. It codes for CASSPRGMIYTIYF. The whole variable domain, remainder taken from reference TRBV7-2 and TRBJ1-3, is GAGVSQSPSNKVTEKGKDVELRCDPISGHTALYWYRQSLGQGLEFLIYFQGNSAPDKSGLPSDRFSAERTGGSVSTLTIQRTQQEDSAVYLCASSPRGMIYTIYFGEGSWLTVV.

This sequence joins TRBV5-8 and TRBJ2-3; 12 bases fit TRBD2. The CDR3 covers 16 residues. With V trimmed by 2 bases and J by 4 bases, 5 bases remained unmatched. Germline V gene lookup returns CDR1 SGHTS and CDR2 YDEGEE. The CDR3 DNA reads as TGTGCCAGCAGCTTCGGGAGACTAGCGGGGGCAGATACGCAGTATTTT. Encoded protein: CASSFGRLAGADTQYF.

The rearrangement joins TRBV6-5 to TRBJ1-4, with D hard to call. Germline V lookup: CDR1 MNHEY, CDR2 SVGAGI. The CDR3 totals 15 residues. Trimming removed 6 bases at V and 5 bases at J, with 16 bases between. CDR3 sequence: CASSQTVPRNEKLFF. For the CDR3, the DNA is TGTGCCAGCAGCCAGACCGTACCGCGGAATGAAAAACTGTTTTTT.

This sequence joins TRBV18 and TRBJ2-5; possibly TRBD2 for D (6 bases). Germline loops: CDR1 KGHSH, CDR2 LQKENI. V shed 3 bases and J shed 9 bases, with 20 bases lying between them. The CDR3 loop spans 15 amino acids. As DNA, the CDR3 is TGTGCCAGCTCACCCGGACACTATGAGACGGGGGCCCAGTACTTC. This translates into CASSPGHYETGAQYF.

Written as DNA, the CDR3 is TGTGCCAGCAGTCCGGAGGGGGCTGTTGGCTACACCTTC. Translating it yields CASSPEGAVGYTF. This rearrangement joins TRBV12-3 or TRBV12-4 to TRBJ1-2; 7 nucleotides line up with TRBD1. CDR3 size: 13 residues. J lost 7 bases, V lost 5 bases, and 7 bases had no gene match.

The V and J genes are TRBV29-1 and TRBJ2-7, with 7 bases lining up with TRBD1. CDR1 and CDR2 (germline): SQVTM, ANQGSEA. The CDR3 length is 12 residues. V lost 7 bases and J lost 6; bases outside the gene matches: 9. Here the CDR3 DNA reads TGCAGCGGACCGGGACAGCAGGGCGAGCAGTACTTC. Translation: CSGPGQQGEQYF.

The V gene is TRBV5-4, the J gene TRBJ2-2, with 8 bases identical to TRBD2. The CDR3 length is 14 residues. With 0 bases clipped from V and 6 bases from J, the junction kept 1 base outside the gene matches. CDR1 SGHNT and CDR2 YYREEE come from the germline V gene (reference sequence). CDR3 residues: CASSLAGGAGELFF. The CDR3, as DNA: TGTGCCAGCAGCTTGGCGGGGGGGGCCGGGGAGCTGTTTTTT.

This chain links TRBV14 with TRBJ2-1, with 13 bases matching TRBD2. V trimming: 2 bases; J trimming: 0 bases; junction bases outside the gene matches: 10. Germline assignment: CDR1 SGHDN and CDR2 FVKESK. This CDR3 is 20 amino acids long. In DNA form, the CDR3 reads TGTGCCAGCAGCCAAAAAGAGAGACTAGCGGGAGGTAGCTCCTACAATGAGCAGTTCTTC. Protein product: CASSQKERLAGGSSYNEQFF. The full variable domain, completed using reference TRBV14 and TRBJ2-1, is EAGVTQFPSHSVIEKGQTVTLRCDPISGHDNLYWYRRVMGKEIKFLLHFVKESKQDESGMPNNRFLAERTGGTYSTLKVQPAELEDSGVYFCASSQKERLAGGSSYNEQFFGPGTRLTVL.